The 23 T cell receptor beta chains given below trace back to one sample, sequenced in a study of tumor and adjacent non-tumor tissue in lung cancer. RNA was extracted from bulk tissue without any cell sorting. TCRbeta libraries were built with three rounds of nested PCR, modified from ARM-PCR. TCRdb reanalysed the multiplex PCR reads using MiXCR and keeps one entry per CDR3 protein. The repertoire has tens of thousands of distinct CDR3 sequences, 75% to 90% of them found once; the top ten carry roughly 13%. Sequenced: lung tumor tissue. These receptors were taken from a woman in her fifties or sixties with non-small cell lung cancer.

The J gene is TRBJ1-1, the V gene TRBV4-1, with no clear D. The germline CDR1 and CDR2 sequences are MGHRA and YSYEKL. The CDR3 is 14 residues long. Trimming removed 9 bases at V and 4 bases at J, with 18 bases between. CDR3 protein: CASNQGIMGTEAFF. CDR3 nucleotides: TGCGCCAGTAACCAAGGGATTATGGGCACTGAAGCTTTCTTT.

The rearrangement links TRBV29-1 to TRBJ2-5; TRBD2 is a possible D gene (6 bases). Germline V gene sequence: CDR1 SQVTM, CDR2 ANQGSEA. This CDR3 region has 12 residues. Trimming took 4 bases from V and 6 from J, leaving 12 bases between them. Here the CDR3 reads CSVVVGSKTQYF. The CDR3 nucleotides read TGCAGCGTTGTAGTCGGGAGCAAGACCCAGTACTTC.

As concerns this clonotype: The CDR3 end shows no conserved phenylalanine or tryptophan, and so a read error is likely. This chain links TRBV6-1 with TRBJ1-1, with D perhaps matching TRBD1 (5 bases). Germline V lookup: CDR1 MNHNS, CDR2 SASEGT. The length of the CDR3 is 11 residues. Trimming left V 10 bases short and J 3 bases short, with 9 bases between. The CDR3 region has the DNA TGTGCCACCAGGGATTACACTGAAGCTTTCCTC. Protein: CATRDYTEAFL.

This clonotype was seen only once. Compared with germline, one end of the junction differs, possibly owing to a read error. This chain connects TRBV4-1 to TRBJ1-1, with D possibly matching TRBD1 (5 bases). CDR3 size: 16 residues. CDR1 is MGHRA, CDR2 YSYEKL, per germline. The CDR3 protein is CASSQDLYRIGTEGLF. CDR3 nucleotide sequence: TGCGCCAGCAGCCAAGATCTCTACAGGATCGGCACTGAAGGTCTCTTT.

This clonotype was found once. Relative to the germline gene, one junction end is altered; a read error may explain this. The gene calls are TRBV11-2 and TRBJ1-2; unclear D gene. The germline CDR1 and CDR2 sequences are SGHAT and FQNNGV. The CDR3 is 14 residues long. The CDR3: CGSSLTRTNYDYTF. Written as DNA, the CDR3 is TGTGGAAGCAGCTTAACACGTACTAACTATGACTACACCTTC.

A note on this clonotype: One junction end does not reproduce the germline sequence, and a read error may be involved. The V gene is TRBV11-2, the J gene TRBJ1-3, with D unclear. The CDR3 covers 13 residues. Germline assignment: CDR1 SGHAT and CDR2 FQNNGV. CDR3 region: CASSSHSGYTIHF. The DNA for the CDR3 is TGTGCCAGCAGCTCCCATTCTGGTTATACCATACATTTT. Filled out from reference TRBV11-2 and TRBJ1-3, the complete variable domain reads EAGVAQSPRYKIIEKRQSVAFWCNPISGHATLYWYQQILGQGPKLLIQFQNNGVVDDSQLPKDRFSAERLKGVDSTLKIQPAKLEDSAVYLCASSSHSGYTIHFGEGSWLTVV.

Points on this clonotype: The conserved final phenylalanine or tryptophan is absent from the CDR3, which likely points to a read error. The V gene is TRBV6-2 or TRBV6-3, the J gene TRBJ2-2; 9 nucleotides align to TRBD1. Germline trimming cut 7 bases from V and 2 bases from J; bases unmatched to any gene: 5. Germline CDR1 and CDR2: MNHEY and SVGEGT. The CDR3 is 15 residues long. DNA for the CDR3: TGTGCCAGCACTAAGACAGGGGGAAACACCGGGGAGCTGTTTTGT. Its protein product is CASTKTGGNTGELFC.

A note on this clonotype: The junction departs from the called germline gene at one end, perhaps through a read error. The genes are TRBV6-5 and TRBJ1-6; 9 nucleotides agree with TRBD1. Per germline, CDR1 MNHEY and CDR2 SVGAGI. This CDR3 region has 14 residues. The DNA of the CDR3 is TGTGCAAGCATACTACAGGGGGCCTATTCACCCCTCCACTTT. Translated: CASILQGAYSPLHF.

Note on this clonotype: The germline gene is not matched at one end of the junction; a read error may be the cause. The V and J genes are TRBV20-1 and TRBJ1-1, with D tentatively TRBD1 (5 bases). Germline V gene data show CDR1 as DFQATT and CDR2 as SNEGSKA (reference sequence). This CDR3 has 15 amino acids. CDR3 nucleotide sequence: TGCGGTGCAAGGCCAGGGTGCCATTGGGGCACTGAAGCTTTCTTT. Translated: CGARPGCHWGTEAFF.

On this clonotype itself: Its ends do not fully match the called genes, so a read error is possible. The rearrangement links TRBV6-5 to TRBJ1-2; D remains unclear. The CDR3 extends over 14 amino acids. Germline lookup yields CDR1 MNHEY and CDR2 SVGAGI. The CDR3 sequence: CTSHRRCDNYGYTF. The CDR3 coding sequence is TGTACCAGCCATCGTCGGTGCGATAACTATGGTTACACCTTC.

This clonotype was observed at least ten times. The chain joins TRBV28 to TRBJ2-7; 8 nucleotides agree with TRBD1. The junction had 9 bases not matched to a gene; V was cut back by 4 bases and J by 4 bases. The germline V gene encodes CDR1 MDHEN and CDR2 SYDVKM. The CDR3 extends over 15 amino acids. The CDR3 DNA follows: TGTGCCAGCAGTTGGAGGACAGGGAATACTTACGAGCAGTACTTC. It codes for CASSWRTGNTYEQYF.

A word on this clonotype: One end of the junction fails to match germline, which may point to a read error. The rearrangement uses TRBV6-6 and TRBJ1-6, with D unclear. This CDR3 spans 16 amino acids. Germline loops: CDR1 MNHNY, CDR2 SVGAGI (reference sequence). The CDR3 nucleotides are TGTGCCAGCAGTTACTGTTTATCAAACCGTAATTCACCCTTCCACTTT. The encoded protein is CASSYCLSNRNSPFHF.

Regarding this clonotype: Germline is not matched at one junction end, which may reflect a read error. The chain employs TRBV20-1 and TRBJ2-2, with TRBD1 matching over 9 bases. Germline CDR1 reads DFQATT; CDR2 reads SNEGSKA (reference sequence). The CDR3 runs 15 residues. CDR3 loop: CNARVWDRDTRELFF. CDR3 DNA sequence: TGCAATGCTAGAGTCTGGGACAGGGACACCAGGGAGCTGTTTTTT.

To note about this clonotype: One junction end does not reproduce the germline sequence, and a read error may be involved. The rearrangement joins TRBV20-1 to TRBJ2-7; D not certain. CDR1 and CDR2 (germline): DFQATT, SNEGSKA (reference sequence). CDR3 size: 12 residues. The CDR3 loop reads CSAIRNANEEYF. The CDR3 region has the DNA TGCAGTGCTATCAGGAATGCGAACGAGGAGTACTTC.

To note about this clonotype: At one of its ends the junction is not consistent with the germline gene, which may arise from a read error. The chain links TRBV20-1 to TRBJ2-5; TRBD1 matches at 9 bases. This CDR3 has 15 residues. Germline assignment: CDR1 DFQATT and CDR2 SNEGSKA (reference sequence). DNA of the CDR3: TGCCGTGCCCAACCGGGACAGGGATCACAGGAGAGCCAGTACTTC. It encodes CRAQPGQGSQESQYF.

About this clonotype itself: The junction shows a germline mismatch at one end, possibly a read error. The V call is TRBV5-8, the J call TRBJ2-3; 12 bases are shared with TRBD2. The germline CDR1 and CDR2 sequences are SGHTS and YDEGEE. The CDR3 totals 16 residues. This CDR3 is CAGSTGLAGSTDTQCF. As DNA, the CDR3 is TGTGCCGGCAGCACGGGACTAGCGGGTAGCACAGATACGCAGTGTTTT.

As concerns this clonotype: One end of the junction is discordant with germline, which a read error may explain. The rearrangement joins TRBV6-2 or TRBV6-3 to TRBJ2-5; D unresolved. CDR1 is MNHEY and CDR2 is SVGEGT in the germline V gene. CDR3 size: 15 residues. CDR3 sequence reads: CASSSHRVERETQYF. The DNA of the CDR3 is TGTGCCAGTAGTTCCCACCGGGTCGAACGGGAGACCCAGTACTTC.

Comment on this clonotype: Germline and junction disagree at one end, which may indicate a read error. CDR3 residues: CTSSLRPANYEQYF. The CDR3 DNA follows: TGTACCAGCAGCCTAAGACCCGCCAACTACGAGCAGTACTTC. This chain links TRBV13 with TRBJ2-7; unclear D gene. The V gene's germline CDR1 is PRHDT and CDR2 FYEKMQ (reference sequence). This CDR3 region has 14 residues. Drawing the rest from reference TRBV13 and TRBJ2-7, the complete variable domain is AAGVIQSPRHLIKEKRETATLKCYPIPRHDTVYWYQQGPGQDPQFLISFYEKMQSDKGSIPDRFSAQQFSDYHSELNMSSLELGDSALYFCTSSLRPANYEQYFGPGTRLTVT.

This clonotype has at least ten counts. V usage is TRBV5-6 and J usage is TRBJ1-1; TRBD1 matches 8 bases. The V and J ends lost 0 bases and 5 bases, in that order; junction bases with no gene match: 6. From germline, CDR1 is SGHDT and CDR2 YYEEEE. This CDR3 is 15 amino acids long. CDR3 in DNA: TGTGCCAGCAGCTTGGATGACAGGGGCTCAACTGAAGCTTTCTTT. It yields the protein CASSLDDRGSTEAFF.

For this clonotype: Its ends do not fully match the called genes, so a read error is possible. This sequence joins TRBV16 and TRBJ2-1; D is undetermined. The germline V gene encodes CDR1 KGHSY and CDR2 FQNENV. The CDR3 extends over 17 amino acids. DNA for the CDR3: TGTACCAGCAGCCTCCATTATCGCGGAAAACCCTACAATGAGCAGTTCTTC. It codes for CTSSLHYRGKPYNEQFF.

In its sample, this clonotype was seen once. This may stem from a read error, because a much larger clone lies one nucleotide away. The CDR3 carries no conserved terminal phenylalanine or tryptophan, so it likely arises from a read error. The rearrangement joins TRBV28 to TRBJ2-5; D unresolved. In germline, CDR1 is MDHEN, CDR2 SYDVKM. Trimming removed 4 bases from V and 5 bases from J, with 14 bases in between. This CDR3 spans 14 amino acids. The CDR3 nucleotides read TGTGCCAGCAGTTCGCCGGGTAGGCTGGAGACCCAGTACCTC. The encoded protein is CASSSPGRLETQYL.

This clonotype was observed at least ten times. The rearrangement links TRBV7-3 to TRBJ2-3; 9 positions match TRBD2. The CDR3 runs 15 residues. The V gene's germline CDR1 is SGHTA and CDR2 FQGTGA. V shed 4 bases, J shed 6 bases, and the junction held 8 bases outside the gene matches. The chain's CDR3 is CASSSTSGLWDTQYF. Here the CDR3 DNA reads TGTGCCAGCAGCTCGACTAGCGGCCTCTGGGATACGCAGTATTTT.

This clonotype ranks as medium-sized. V gene TRBV4-1 combines with J gene TRBJ1-2, with 8 bases fitting TRBD1. Trimming took 0 bases from V and 2 from J; bases not matched to a gene: 5. This CDR3 has 16 amino acids. Looked up from germline, CDR1 is MGHRA and CDR2 is YSYEKL. CDR3 coding DNA: TGCGCCAGCAGCCAAGATCTGTACAGGGGGAACTATGGCTACACCTTC. It yields the protein CASSQDLYRGNYGYTF.